This TCR beta chain was obtained from a study of blood T cells in healthy people across ages. Whole-study results and caveats: Naive T cell percentage strongly correlated with TCR beta diversity. More naive CD4+ cells and higher diversity marked long-lived donors relative to aged donors.

A second PCR, run for about 6 to 11 cycles, used a sample-barcoded 5' primer plus a J-beta primer mix. TCRdb recomputed calls from the 5' RACE reads with MiXCR, one row per CDR3 protein. The sample carries 1.5 million to 2 million distinct CDR3 sequences, roughly 32% recorded once. V shed 3 bases and J shed 0 bases, with 11 bases lying between them. Looked up from germline, CDR1 is SNHLY and CDR2 is FYNNEI. The CDR3 length is 15 residues. About this clonotype itself: What it binds is not known.

Sequenced input: blood. The sequence was collected from a woman in her twenties or thirties in good health. The chain carries TRBV2 and TRBJ1-1, with a possible D match to TRBD1 (5 bases). This CDR3 is CASSEGGTLNTEAFF. The CDR3, as DNA: TGTGCCAGCAGTGAGGGTGGGACCCTGAACACTGAAGCTTTCTTT.